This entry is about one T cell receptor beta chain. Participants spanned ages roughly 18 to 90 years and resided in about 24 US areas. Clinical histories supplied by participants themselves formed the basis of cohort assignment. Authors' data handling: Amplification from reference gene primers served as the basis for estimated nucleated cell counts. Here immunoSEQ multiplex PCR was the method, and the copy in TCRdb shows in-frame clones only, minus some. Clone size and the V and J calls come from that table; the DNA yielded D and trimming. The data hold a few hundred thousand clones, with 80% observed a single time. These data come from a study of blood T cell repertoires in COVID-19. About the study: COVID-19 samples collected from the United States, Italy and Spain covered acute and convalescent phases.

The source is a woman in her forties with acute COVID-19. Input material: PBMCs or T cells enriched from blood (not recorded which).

The CDR3 coding sequence is TGTGCCAGTCGGCGCGTGGGCGCTGGGGCCAACGTCCTGACTTTC. This codes for CASRRVGAGANVLTF. The chain carries TRBV19 and TRBJ2-6; no reliable D call. Deletions cut 8 bases from V and 2 bases from J, with 13 bases between. CDR3 length equals 15 residues. CDR1 LNHDA and CDR2 SQIVND come from the germline V gene (reference sequence).